This record looks at one TCR beta chain sequence and its context. Its antigen is still unknown. There are no base qualities to consult, and no much larger clone falls within one base. V is clipped by 8 bases and J by 2 bases, and the sequence between their germline boundaries is 13 bases long. The CDR3 runs 13 amino acids, cysteine and phenylalanine included. The CDR3 DNA has 39 bases and is translated from base 1. CDR1 and CDR2 are drawn from the germline V gene: SNHLY, FYNNEI. The collaborating institutions used their own protocols to collect whole blood in K2EDTA tubes. For TCRbeta analysis, collaborators shipped samples in one of three forms: frozen whole blood, isolated PBMCs, or DNA extracted from either of those sample types. These data belong to a study of blood T cell repertoires in COVID-19 (TCRdb year 2020). Regarding the complete study: The collaborator samples originated in the United States, Italy and Spain and spanned the acute and convalescent phases of COVID-19. The material from the prospective study consisted of cDNA or gDNA derived from T cells, B-cell-depleted T cells, or PBMCs. Deeply sampled blood TCRbeta repertoires from subjects exposed to, actively infected with, or recovered from COVID-19 were included in the dataset. The repertoires were released in a freely available public database intended as a resource for research on the immune response to SARS-CoV-2. Samples were obtained from the ongoing ImmuneRACE study (first 160 participants) and from 1,254 subjects provided by 6 global collaborators. Nearly every sample came with metadata listing a de-identified subject ID, COVID-19 status, age in years and sex. HLA class I and class II types, where available, came from metadata supplied by the sample provider rather than from assay-based typing. What the study reported, not specific to this receptor: How much clinical and demographic metadata was included differed by source and by participant, and the metadata was provided uncurated.

TCRbeta CDR3 regions were amplified from genomic DNA using the immunoSEQ Assay, a bias-controlled multiplex PCR. The study's own analysis went as follows. The number of nucleated cells in each sample was estimated from the amplification of reference gene primers within the assay. To quantify the absolute abundance of each unique TCRbeta CDR3 rearrangement, sequence reads were collapsed and filtered. Productive Simpson clonality was computed per sample as the square root of Simpson's diversity index over productive rearrangements. TCRdb took this table from immuneACCESS and kept in-frame rearrangements with V and J called. Such tables lack part of the clones; where checked against another copy, unresolved V genes explain under half of the gap, and the rest is unexplained. For V, J and clone size, that table is used; D and trimming come from the DNA. The sample records 170,000 or so clones, 86% of which are singletons. 7% of the sample comes from the top ten.

The sequence is built from TRBV2 and TRBJ2-7, with the D gene too uncertain to name. The sequence was collected from a man over 45 with active or convalescent COVID-19. Material: peripheral blood. In nucleotide form, the sequence is TGTGCCAGCCACGGCGGAATGACCTACGAGCAGTACTTC. Its translation is CASHGGMTYEQYF. Joined to the reference TRBV2 and TRBJ2-7 proteins, this CDR3 gives the full variable domain: EPEVTQTPSHQVTQMGQEVILRCVPISNHLYFYWYRQILGQKVEFLVSFYNNEISEKSEIFDDQFSVERPDGSNFTLKIRSTKLEDSAMYFCASHGGMTYEQYFGPGTRLTVT.